Listed here are 20 T cell receptor beta chains from one sample, sequenced in a study of cytomegalovirus exposure and HLA in healthy donors. In the PCR, 60 Vbeta and 13 Jbeta primers were used. TCRdb keeps only in-frame clones here, not all; method: immunoSEQ multiplex PCR. Here the sample spans around 130,000 clones, over 70% being singletons. The sequencing sample was made of PBMCs. These receptors were obtained from a woman aged 40 to 50 in good health and CMV-seronegative.

The chain uses TRBV5-4 and TRBJ2-1, with TRBD1 matching over 7 bases. The trim removed 0 bases at V and 5 bases at J, leaving 8 bases unmatched. CDR1 is SGHNT, CDR2 YYREEE, per germline (reference sequence). The CDR3 spans 16 residues. The CDR3 bases are TGTGCCAGCAGCTTGGTCAGGGGGAATATCGACAATGAGCAGTTCTTC. The encoded protein is CASSLVRGNIDNEQFF.

The V gene is TRBV12-5, the J gene TRBJ2-7; D may be TRBD2 (7 bases). Looked up from germline, CDR1 is LGHNT and CDR2 is FRNRAP. Trimming stripped 7 bases from V and 3 bases from J, with 13 bases between. This CDR3 is built from 13 residues. The CDR3 region is CASARGGGYEQYF. DNA of the CDR3: TGTGCTAGTGCCCGAGGGGGGGGCTACGAGCAGTACTTC.

This clone was counted only a few times. V is TRBV19 and J is TRBJ1-5, with D maybe TRBD1 (5 bases). The CDR3 length is 15 residues. Germline CDR1 LNHDA, CDR2 SQIVND (reference sequence). V lost 5 bases and J 0 bases, leaving 11 bases between the germline ends. CDR3 protein: CASSPGDYSNQPQHF. CDR3 DNA: TGTGCCAGTAGTCCGGGGGACTATAGCAATCAGCCCCAGCATTTT.

The chain is built from TRBV7-9 and TRBJ2-5, with 8 bases that match TRBD2. Germline V gene sequence: CDR1 SEHNR, CDR2 FQNEAQ (reference sequence). The CDR3 sequence is 13 residues long. After removal of 5 bases from V and 5 bases from J, the junction contained 4 bases not matched to a gene. The DNA of the CDR3 is TGTGCCAGCAGCCGACTAGCGAGGGAGACCCAGTACTTC. This translates into CASSRLARETQYF.

This sequence joins TRBV28 and TRBJ2-6, with D uncertain. The V and J ends lost 5 bases and 4 bases respectively, with 9 bases between them. CDR3 length equals 14 residues. Per germline, CDR1 MDHEN and CDR2 SYDVKM. As DNA, the CDR3 is TGTGCCAGCAGTAGCACTCCGGGGGCCAACGTCCTGACTTTC. The encoded protein is CASSSTPGANVLTF.

The chain has TRBV28 and TRBJ1-1, with 8 bases fitting TRBD1. Germline values: CDR1 MDHEN, CDR2 SYDVKM. The CDR3 spans 14 residues. The J segment lost 1 base and the V segment lost 3 bases, leaving 1 base of the junction unmatched. The chain's CDR3 is CASSLGTGNTEAFF. In nucleotides, the CDR3 is TGTGCCAGCAGTTTGGGGACAGGGAACACTGAAGCTTTCTTT.

This chain connects TRBV28 to TRBJ1-1; 8 bases are shared with TRBD1. V shed 2 bases and J 1 base; nucleotides not matched to a gene: 3. Germline V gene sequence: CDR1 MDHEN, CDR2 SYDVKM. CDR3 length: 15 amino acids. CDR3 amino acids: CASSLTGGANTEAFF. The CDR3 nucleotides are TGTGCCAGCAGTTTAACAGGGGGGGCGAACACTGAAGCTTTCTTT. Filled out from reference TRBV28 and TRBJ1-1, the complete variable domain reads DVKVTQSSRYLVKRTGEKVFLECVQDMDHENMFWYRQDPGLGLRLIYFSYDVKMKEKGDIPEGYSVSREKKERFSLILESASTNQTSMYLCASSLTGGANTEAFFGQGTRLTVV.

The V and J genes are TRBV27 and TRBJ2-7; 7 bases are a match to TRBD1. In germline, CDR1 is MNHEY, CDR2 SMNVEV (reference sequence). The CDR3 totals 13 residues. V lost 3 bases to trimming and J lost 4 bases; unmatched junction nucleotides: 3. The CDR3 region is CASSLGQPYEQYF. CDR3 bases: TGTGCCAGCAGTTTGGGACAGCCGTACGAGCAGTACTTC.

CDR3 nucleotides: TGTGCCAGCAGTTTCGCGGCGGGATACGAGCAGTACTTC. Encoded protein: CASSFAAGYEQYF. The genes are TRBV28 and TRBJ2-7; D is possibly TRBD2 (6 bases). Germline CDR1 MDHEN, CDR2 SYDVKM. The CDR3 totals 13 residues. Trimming left V 3 bases short and J 4 bases short, with 10 bases between.

This chain links TRBV28 with TRBJ2-5; TRBD1 matches at 11 bases. Germline loops: CDR1 MDHEN, CDR2 SYDVKM. After removal of 10 bases from V and 4 bases from J, the junction contained 11 bases not matched to a gene. This CDR3 comprises 15 residues. As DNA, the CDR3 is TGTGCCAACCGATACGGGACAGGGGGAGGAGAGACCCAGTACTTC. Encoded protein: CANRYGTGGGETQYF. The whole variable domain, remainder taken from reference TRBV28 and TRBJ2-5, is DVKVTQSSRYLVKRTGEKVFLECVQDMDHENMFWYRQDPGLGLRLIYFSYDVKMKEKGDIPEGYSVSREKKERFSLILESASTNQTSMYLCANRYGTGGGETQYFGPGTRLLVL.

The chain has TRBV15 and TRBJ1-2; D is undetermined. The CDR3 is 15 residues long. The germline V gene has CDR1 LNHNV and CDR2 YYDKDF (reference sequence). Trimming cost V 0 bases and J 3 bases, with 11 bases left between them. The CDR3 coding sequence is TGTGCCACCAGCAGAGATCGGCGGCGAGACTATGGCTACACCTTC. This codes for CATSRDRRRDYGYTF.

The V and J genes are TRBV5-4 and TRBJ2-2, with 8 bases fitting TRBD2. Germline CDR1 reads SGHNT; CDR2 reads YYREEE (reference sequence). This CDR3 contains 16 residues. The junction had 10 bases not matched to a gene; V was cut back by 5 bases and J by 4 bases. DNA of the CDR3: TGTGCCAGCAGTCCCGGGGTAGCGGGATCCACCGGGGAGCTGTTTTTT. Amino acid sequence: CASSPGVAGSTGELFF.

This clone was recorded once. The V and J genes are TRBV20-1 and TRBJ1-5, with D perhaps matching TRBD1 (5 bases). The V gene's germline CDR1 is DFQATT and CDR2 SNEGSKA (reference sequence). This CDR3 comprises 11 residues. Trimming left V 2 bases short and J 7 bases short, with 6 bases between. The CDR3 region is CSARQGQPQHF. The CDR3, as DNA: TGCAGTGCTAGACAGGGCCAGCCCCAGCATTTT.

The chain links TRBV6-5 to TRBJ1-1; D unclear. The V end lost 2 bases, the J end lost 4 bases, and 14 bases lay between the germline ends. This CDR3 is 15 amino acids long. Looked up from germline, CDR1 is MNHEY and CDR2 is SVGAGI. Here the CDR3 reads CASSYGDVGSTEAFF. For the CDR3, the DNA is TGTGCCAGCAGTTACGGCGATGTGGGGAGCACTGAAGCTTTCTTT.

CDR3 amino acids: CASKGIFSGSSYNEQFF. CDR3 bases: TGTGCCAGCAAAGGGATATTCAGTGGGAGCTCCTACAATGAGCAGTTCTTC. The V and J genes are TRBV2 and TRBJ2-1; possible D gene TRBD2, 5 bases. Trimming took off 7 bases at V and 0 bases at J, with 19 bases between the two ends. Germline CDR1 is SNHLY and CDR2 is FYNNEI. This CDR3 contains 17 residues. Looking up the rest from reference TRBV2 and TRBJ2-1 gives the full variable domain: EPEVTQTPSHQVTQMGQEVILRCVPISNHLYFYWYRQILGQKVEFLVSFYNNEISEKSEIFDDQFSVERPDGSNFTLKIRSTKLEDSAMYFCASKGIFSGSSYNEQFFGPGTRLTVL.

This clone came up a few times. This chain joins TRBV2 and TRBJ2-1; 7 bases match TRBD2. The CDR3 is 13 residues long. The germline V gene has CDR1 SNHLY and CDR2 FYNNEI. After removal of 8 bases from V and 5 bases from J, the junction contained 6 bases not matched to a gene. CDR3 sequence reads: CASRLAENNEQFF. The DNA for the CDR3 is TGTGCCAGCCGGCTAGCGGAGAACAATGAGCAGTTCTTC.

The CDR3 region is CASSHWGGAQETQYF. DNA of the CDR3: TGTGCCAGCAGTCACTGGGGGGGGGCCCAGGAGACCCAGTACTTC. The genes are TRBV6-1 and TRBJ2-5; maybe TRBD2 (7 bases). CDR1 MNHNS and CDR2 SASEGT come from the germline V gene. Trimming stripped 5 bases from V and 5 bases from J, with 18 bases between. The CDR3 contains 15 residues.

The chain's CDR3 is CASSYGDSTGNTIYF. CDR3 bases: TGTGCCAGCAGTTACGGGGACAGCACTGGAAACACCATATATTTT. The chain combines TRBV6-6 with TRBJ1-3; 7 bases are a match to TRBD1. Trimming cost V 2 bases and J 2 bases; bases outside gene matches: 3. In germline, CDR1 is MNHNY, CDR2 SVGAGI (reference sequence). CDR3 length: 15 residues.

The chain couples TRBV28 to TRBJ1-2, with D possibly being TRBD1 (6 bases). The V gene's germline CDR1 is MDHEN and CDR2 SYDVKM. The length of the CDR3 is 13 residues. Trimming took 7 bases from V and 8 from J, leaving 17 bases between them. As DNA, the CDR3 is TGTGCCAGCACTACGGGGGGGCGAAGCGGCTACACCTTC. Translation gives CASTTGGRSGYTF.

This clone was seen a few times. This rearrangement joins TRBV18 to TRBJ1-2, with 11 bases lining up with TRBD1. Germline V gene data show CDR1 as KGHSH and CDR2 as LQKENI. V lost 3 bases and J lost 6; bases outside the gene matches: 3. The CDR3 runs 14 residues. CDR3 nucleotide sequence: TGTGCCAGCTCACCCCGGACAGGGGGCGATGGCTACACCTTC. The encoded protein is CASSPRTGGDGYTF. Complete variable domain (other parts from reference TRBV18 and TRBJ1-2): NAGVMQNPRHLVRRRGQEARLRCSPMKGHSHVYWYRQLPEEGLKFMVYLQKENIIDESGMPKERFSAEFPKEGPSILRIQQVVRGDSAAYFCASSPRTGGDGYTFGSGTRLTVV.